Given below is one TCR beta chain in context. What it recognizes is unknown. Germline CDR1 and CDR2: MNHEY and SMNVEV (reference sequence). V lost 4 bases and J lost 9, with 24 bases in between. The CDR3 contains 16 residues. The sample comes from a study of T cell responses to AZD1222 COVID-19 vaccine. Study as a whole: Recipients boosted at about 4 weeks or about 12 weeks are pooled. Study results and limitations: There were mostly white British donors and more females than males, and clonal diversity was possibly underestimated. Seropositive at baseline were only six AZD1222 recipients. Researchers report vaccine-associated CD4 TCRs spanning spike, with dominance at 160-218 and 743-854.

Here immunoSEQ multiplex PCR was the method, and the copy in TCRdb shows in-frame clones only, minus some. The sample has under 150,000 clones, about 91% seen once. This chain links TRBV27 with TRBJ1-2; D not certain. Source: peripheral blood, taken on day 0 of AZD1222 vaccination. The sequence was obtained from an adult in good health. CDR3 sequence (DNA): TGTGCCAGCAGTTCCTGGAACTTGGACGATTCCCTGAGCTACACCTTC. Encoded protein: CASSSWNLDDSLSYTF.